This T cell receptor beta chain appears in the sequencing data of a study of regulatory T cells in long-lasting Graves disease. Regarding time point: newly diagnosed GD, antithyroid drugs for less than 3 months. Extracted PBMC RNA gave rise to the TCR library. CDR3-region Arm-PCR and iRepertoire HTBI primers produced the TCR beta libraries. TCRdb passed the multiplex PCR reads through MiXCR, listing each CDR3 protein once. The sample lists about 210,000 distinct CDR3 sequences; roughly a fifth were seen once. V lost 3 bases to trimming and J lost 5 bases; unmatched junction nucleotides: 8. The germline gives CDR1 DFQATT, CDR2 SNEGSKA (reference sequence). The CDR3 contains 15 residues. This clonotype has a handful of counts. The data also belong to a second study, concerning T cells in Graves' hyperthyroidism and ophthalmopathy.

Sequencing used peripheral blood mononuclear cells (PBMCs), obtained at new diagnosis, from a patient treated with antithyroid drugs. The chain carries TRBV20-1 and TRBJ2-2; 8 bases line up with TRBD2. This receptor was identified in a woman aged 30 to 39 with Graves disease. DNA of the CDR3: TGCAGTGCTAGGGTCTCGGGGGGGCGGACCGGGGAGCTGTTTTTT. Protein product: CSARVSGGRTGELFF.